This T cell receptor beta chain is from a study of beta chain features in type 1 diabetes. The authors reverse transcribed all of the isolated RNA, so sequencing captured expressed TCRB transcripts. Libraries were prepared by immunoSEQ multiplex PCR; TCRdb keeps only in-frame clonotypes and omits some of them. The repertoire holds roughly 330,000 clones, with approximately 11% as singletons. This clone was counted a few times. This CDR3 spans 15 amino acids. Germline V CDR1 and CDR2: SQVTM, ANQGSEA. V lost 4 bases and J lost 2; bases outside the gene matches: 10. Material for sequencing was naive CD4+ T cells from blood. This TCR was sampled from a woman in her twenties or thirties in good health. This chain uses TRBV29-1 with TRBJ2-7; 8 bases match TRBD2. This CDR3 reads CSVARGGEPPYEQYF. CDR3 in DNA: TGCAGCGTTGCCCGGGGGGGGGAACCTCCCTACGAGCAGTACTTC.